This T cell receptor (beta chain) was captured by sequencing in a study of blood T cell repertoires in COVID-19. Using immunoSEQ multiplex PCR, the repertoire was profiled, and TCRdb retains in-frame clones only, with some absent. The sample consists of 250,000 or so clones, around nine tenths of them appearing once. The trim removed 8 bases at V and 8 bases at J, leaving 17 bases unmatched. CDR3 length: 16 amino acids. Germline V CDR1 and CDR2: MNHNY, SVGAGI (reference sequence). This TCR was sampled from a woman in her twenties or thirties who had been exposed to COVID-19. Sequenced sample: PBMCs or T cells enriched from blood (not recorded which). The chain recombines TRBV6-6 with TRBJ2-1, with 8 nucleotides matching TRBD2. The CDR3 loop is CASGAVTGGPVDEQFF. The CDR3 DNA sequence: TGTGCCAGCGGGGCGGTGACGGGAGGGCCAGTGGATGAGCAGTTCTTC.